The clone carrying this TCR beta chain was seen ten or more times. Its specificity is not known. The CDR3 covers 12 residues. Germline CDR1 SGHRS, CDR2 YFSETQ. The ends were cut back, 4 bases at V and 4 bases at J, with 6 bases in the middle. Researchers prepared the TCRbeta library using unique molecular identifiers, the study reports. TCRdb recomputed calls from the PCR reads with MiXCR, one row per CDR3 protein. The sample contains 600,000 to 800,000 distinct CDR3 sequences, around 13% of which appear only once. This sample stems from a study of T-cell reconstitution after alpha-beta-depleted transplantation in children. Notes on the study in general: The main origin of T-cell counts and diversity one year after transplant was newly produced T cells. The study traced high day-60 TCRbeta diversity in some patients to surviving recipient T cells and thymic progenitors.

The input for sequencing was PBMCs, taken before TCRalphabeta/CD19-depleted stem cell transplant. The chain recombines TRBV5-1 with TRBJ2-1; D not certain. The clonotype was recovered from a girl aged 2-10 years with congenital amegakaryocytic thrombocytopenia, due to receive a stem cell transplant. The DNA of the CDR3 is TGCGCCAGCAGCGGGCTTTACAATGAGCAGTTCTTC. Protein: CASSGLYNEQFF.